This T cell receptor (beta chain) emerged from a study of cytomegalovirus exposure and HLA in healthy donors. At the level of the study: When 350 to 500 donors were genotyped, roughly four fifths of them were found to fall in the Caucasian-associated ancestry cluster.

With 8 bases clipped from V and 0 bases from J, the junction kept 11 bases outside the gene matches. In germline, CDR1 is SGHVS, CDR2 FQNEAQ. CDR3 length: 16 amino acids. The primer mix had 60 Vbeta and 13 Jbeta primers. Only in-frame clones appear in the TCRdb table, and some are missing; sequencing was by immunoSEQ multiplex PCR. The data contain approximately 160,000 clones, more than 60% of them singletons. In this sample, this clone turned up a few times. Its antigen is undetermined. The study, taken as a whole, reports: In an earlier analysis, most TCR beta V segments were productive about 90% or about 30% of the time. A later examination showed that TCR association rates differed by HLA locus, with DRB1 most and HLA-C fewest. Listed as cytomegalovirus-associated were roughly 180 TCR beta chains.

The sample taken for sequencing was PBMCs. The V and J genes are TRBV7-8 and TRBJ2-3; TRBD2 matches 7 bases. This sequence was found in a woman aged 25 to 39 in good health and CMV-seropositive. The DNA for the CDR3 is TGTGCCAGCGAACTAGCGAGTAGACCTAGCACAGATACGCAGTATTTT. It yields the protein CASELASRPSTDTQYF.